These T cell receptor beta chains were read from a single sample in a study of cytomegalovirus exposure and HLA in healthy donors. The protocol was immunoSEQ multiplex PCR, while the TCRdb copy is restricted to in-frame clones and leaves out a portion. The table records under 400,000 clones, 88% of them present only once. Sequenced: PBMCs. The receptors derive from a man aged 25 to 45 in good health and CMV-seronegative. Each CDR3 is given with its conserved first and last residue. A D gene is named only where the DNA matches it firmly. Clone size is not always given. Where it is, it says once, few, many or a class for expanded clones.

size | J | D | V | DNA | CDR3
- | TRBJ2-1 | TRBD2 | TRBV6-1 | TGTGCCAGCAGTGAAGGTAGGACTAGCAGTGAGCAGTTCTTC | CASSEGRTSSEQFF
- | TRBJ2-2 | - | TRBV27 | TGTGCCAGCACAACCGGGGAGCTGTTTTTT | CASTTGELFF
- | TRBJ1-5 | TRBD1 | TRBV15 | TGTGCCACCAGCAGAAAAGACAGGGGCAGGAATCAGCCCCAGCATTTT | CATSRKDRGRNQPQHF
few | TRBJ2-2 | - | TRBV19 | TGTGCCAGTAGTATAGGCGGAGGGCTGAACACCGGGGAGCTGTTTTTT | CASSIGGGLNTGELFF
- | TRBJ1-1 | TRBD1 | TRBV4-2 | TGTGCCAGCAGCCAAAAGGGACAGGGGACGAACACTGAAGCTTTCTTT | CASSQKGQGTNTEAFF
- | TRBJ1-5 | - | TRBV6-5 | TGTGCCAGCACCTATGACACTGCTGGCAATCAGCCCCAGCATTTT | CASTYDTAGNQPQHF
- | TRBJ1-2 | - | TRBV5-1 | TGCGCCAGCAGCTTGGATAGGGGATCTGGCTACACCTTC | CASSLDRGSGYTF
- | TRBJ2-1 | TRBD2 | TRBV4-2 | TGTGCCAGCAGCCAAGCAACGACTAGCGGGGCTTACAATGAGCAGTTCTTC | CASSQATTSGAYNEQFF
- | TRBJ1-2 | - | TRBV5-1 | TGCGCCAGCAGCTTCGGAGGTAGGAACCAAGCTAACTATGGCTACACCTTC | CASSFGGRNQANYGYTF
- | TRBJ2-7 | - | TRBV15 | TGTGCCACCAGCAGAGTGAGGGAAGGAGGCTACGAGCAGTACTTC | CATSRVREGGYEQYF
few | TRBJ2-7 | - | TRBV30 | TGTGCCTGGAAGTCGGGGTACGAGCAGTACTTC | CAWKSGYEQYF
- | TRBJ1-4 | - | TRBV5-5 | TGTGCCAGCAGCTTGGTATTACAGGGCGGAAAACTGTTTTTT | CASSLVLQGGKLFF
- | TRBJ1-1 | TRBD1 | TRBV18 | TGTGCCAGCTCACCACGGACAGGGCTGGATGAAGCTTTCTTT | CASSPRTGLDEAFF
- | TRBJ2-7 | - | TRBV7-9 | TGTGCCAGCAGCTCCGGACAGGAGCAGTACTTC | CASSSGQEQYF
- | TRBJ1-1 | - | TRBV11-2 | TGTGCCAGCAGCTTAGCGCCGTCTTCGGGTGACACTGAAGCTTTCTTT | CASSLAPSSGDTEAFF
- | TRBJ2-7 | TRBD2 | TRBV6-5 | TGTGCCAGCTCCCCCAGCGGGGGAAACGAGCAGTACTTC | CASSPSGGNEQYF
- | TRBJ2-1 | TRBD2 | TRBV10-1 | TGCGCCAGCAGTGAGGTAAGCGGGGGGGCGCTGTTCTTC | CASSEVSGGALFF
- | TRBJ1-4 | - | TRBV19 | TGTGCCAGTAGTCCACCTCAAGGGGTGCAGAGCCATGAAAAACTGTTTTTT | CASSPPQGVQSHEKLFF
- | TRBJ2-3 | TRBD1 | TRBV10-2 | TGCGCCAGCAGTTTACAGGGGGTGGCAGATACGCAGTATTTT | CASSLQGVADTQYF
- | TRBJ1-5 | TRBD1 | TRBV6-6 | TGTGCCAGCAAGACCGGGACAGGTTATCAGCCCCAGCATTTT | CASKTGTGYQPQHF
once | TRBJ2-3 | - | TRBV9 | TGTGCCAGCAGCCCCCGACTAGTCGCGGGAACAGATACGCAGTATTTT | CASSPRLVAGTDTQYF
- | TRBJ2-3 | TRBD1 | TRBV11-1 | TGTGCCAGCAGCTTACCCAGGACAGGGGGCACAGATACGCAGTATTTT | CASSLPRTGGTDTQYF
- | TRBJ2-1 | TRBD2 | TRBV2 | TGTGCCAGCTCGGGGCAGGGACTAAACAATGAGCAGTTCTTC | CASSGQGLNNEQFF
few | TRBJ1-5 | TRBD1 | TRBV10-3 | TGTGCCATCAGTCGACAGGGTGGAAATCAGCCCCAGCATTTT | CAISRQGGNQPQHF
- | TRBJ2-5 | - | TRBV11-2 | TGTGCCAGCAGCTTCCTACTAGGGCCGAGCCAAGAGACCCAGTACTTC | CASSFLLGPSQETQYF
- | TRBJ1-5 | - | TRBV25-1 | TGTGCCAGCCGTAGTCCTTACCGCCTATATAGCAATCAGCCCCAGCATTTT | CASRSPYRLYSNQPQHF
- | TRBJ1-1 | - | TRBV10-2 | TGCGCCAGCAGTAGGACACAGACTGAAGCTTTCTTT | CASSRTQTEAFF
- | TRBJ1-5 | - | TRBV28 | TGTGCCAGCAGTTTAAATTACAGGAATCAGCCCCAGCATTTT | CASSLNYRNQPQHF
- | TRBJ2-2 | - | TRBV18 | TGTGCCAGCTCACCCCGGAGGAGCGACACCGGGGAGCTGTTTTTT | CASSPRRSDTGELFF
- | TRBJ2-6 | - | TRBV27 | TGTGCCAGCAGCTCCAGAGGGGGATACGCTGGGGCCAACGTCCTGACTTTC | CASSSRGGYAGANVLTF
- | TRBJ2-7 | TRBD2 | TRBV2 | TGTGCCAGCAGTGAATACGGGGGGGAAAATTACGAGCAGTACTTC | CASSEYGGENYEQYF
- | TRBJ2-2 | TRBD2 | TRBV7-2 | TGTGCCAGCAGCTGGGGGGGTAACACCGGGGAGCTGTTTTTT | CASSWGGNTGELFF
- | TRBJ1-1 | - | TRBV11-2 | TGTGCCAGCAGCACCCGGACAGACAAGAACACTGAAGCTTTCTTT | CASSTRTDKNTEAFF
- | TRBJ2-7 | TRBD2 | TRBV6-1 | TGTGCCAGCAGTGAAGGACTAGCGGGGGCCGGGACCTACGAGCAGTACTTC | CASSEGLAGAGTYEQYF
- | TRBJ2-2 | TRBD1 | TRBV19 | TGTGCCAGTAGTGTTCAGGGGGCTGGCGGGGAGCTGTTTTTT | CASSVQGAGGELFF
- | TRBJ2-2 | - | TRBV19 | TGTGCCAGTAGTCAGGGTTATCGCGCCGGGGAGCTGTTTTTT | CASSQGYRAGELFF
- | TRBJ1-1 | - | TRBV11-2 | TGTGCCAGCAGCTTAGACAGTCTGAACACTGAAGCTTTCTTT | CASSLDSLNTEAFF
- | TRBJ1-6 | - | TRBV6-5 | TGTGCCAGCAGCGGGGGTAGCTCACCCCTCCACTTT | CASSGGSSPLHF
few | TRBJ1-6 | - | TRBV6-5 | TGTGCCAGCAGTTACTCCGAGGTATCACCCCTCCACTTT | CASSYSEVSPLHF
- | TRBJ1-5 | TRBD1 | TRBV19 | TGTGCCAGTAGTACGCGGACAGGGAATCAGCCCCAGCATTTT | CASSTRTGNQPQHF